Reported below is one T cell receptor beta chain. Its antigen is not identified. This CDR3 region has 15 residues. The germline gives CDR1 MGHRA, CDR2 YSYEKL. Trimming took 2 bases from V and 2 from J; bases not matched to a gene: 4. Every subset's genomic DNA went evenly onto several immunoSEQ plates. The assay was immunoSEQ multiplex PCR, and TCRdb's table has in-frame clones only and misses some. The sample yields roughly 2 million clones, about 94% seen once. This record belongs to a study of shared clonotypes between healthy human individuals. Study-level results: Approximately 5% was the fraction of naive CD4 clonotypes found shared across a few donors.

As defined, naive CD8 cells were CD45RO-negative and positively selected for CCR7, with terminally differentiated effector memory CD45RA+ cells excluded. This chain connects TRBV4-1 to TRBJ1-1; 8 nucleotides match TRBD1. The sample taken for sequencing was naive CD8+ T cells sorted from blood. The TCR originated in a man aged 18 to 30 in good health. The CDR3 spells CASSQPQGANTEAFF. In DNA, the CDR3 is TGCGCCAGCAGCCAACCCCAGGGGGCAAACACTGAAGCTTTCTTT.